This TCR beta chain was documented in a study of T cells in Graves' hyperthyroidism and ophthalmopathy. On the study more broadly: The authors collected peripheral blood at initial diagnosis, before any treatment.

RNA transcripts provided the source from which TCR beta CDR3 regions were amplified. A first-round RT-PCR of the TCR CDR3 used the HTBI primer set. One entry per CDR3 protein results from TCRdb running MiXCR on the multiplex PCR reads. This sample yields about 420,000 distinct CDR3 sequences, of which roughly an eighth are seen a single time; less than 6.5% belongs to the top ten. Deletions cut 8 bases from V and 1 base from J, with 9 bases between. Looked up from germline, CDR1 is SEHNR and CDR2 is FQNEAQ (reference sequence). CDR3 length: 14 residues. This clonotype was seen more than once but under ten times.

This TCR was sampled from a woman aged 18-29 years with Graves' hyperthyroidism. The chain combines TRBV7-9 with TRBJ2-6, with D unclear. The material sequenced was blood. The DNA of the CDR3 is TGTGCCAGCCGCCTAGGGTCTGGGGCCAACGTCCTGACTTTC. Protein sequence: CASRLGSGANVLTF.